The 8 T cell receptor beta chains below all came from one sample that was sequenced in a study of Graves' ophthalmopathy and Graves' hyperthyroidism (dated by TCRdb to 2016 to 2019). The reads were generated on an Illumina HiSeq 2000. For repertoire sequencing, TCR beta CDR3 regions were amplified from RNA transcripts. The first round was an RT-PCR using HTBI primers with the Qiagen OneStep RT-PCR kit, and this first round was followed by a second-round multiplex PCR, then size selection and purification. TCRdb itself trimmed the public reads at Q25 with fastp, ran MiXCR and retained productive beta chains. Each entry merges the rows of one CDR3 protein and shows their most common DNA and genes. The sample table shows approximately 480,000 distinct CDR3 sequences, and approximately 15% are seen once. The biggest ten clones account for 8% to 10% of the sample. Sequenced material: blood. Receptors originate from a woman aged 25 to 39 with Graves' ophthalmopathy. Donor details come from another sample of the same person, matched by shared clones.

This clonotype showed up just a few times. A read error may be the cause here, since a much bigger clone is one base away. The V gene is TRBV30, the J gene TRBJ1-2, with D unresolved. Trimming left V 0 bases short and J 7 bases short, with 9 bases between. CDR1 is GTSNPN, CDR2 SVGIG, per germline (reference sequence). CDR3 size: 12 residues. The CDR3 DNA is TGTGCCTGGAGTGTATCCGGGCTTGGCTACACCTTC. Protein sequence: CAWSVSGLGYTF.

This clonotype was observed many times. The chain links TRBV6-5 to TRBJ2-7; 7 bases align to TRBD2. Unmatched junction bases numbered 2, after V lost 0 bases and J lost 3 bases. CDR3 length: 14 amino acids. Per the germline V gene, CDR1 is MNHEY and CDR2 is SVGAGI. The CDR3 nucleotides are TGTGCCAGCAGTTACTCGGGAGGGATCTACGAGCAGTACTTC. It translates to CASSYSGGIYEQYF.

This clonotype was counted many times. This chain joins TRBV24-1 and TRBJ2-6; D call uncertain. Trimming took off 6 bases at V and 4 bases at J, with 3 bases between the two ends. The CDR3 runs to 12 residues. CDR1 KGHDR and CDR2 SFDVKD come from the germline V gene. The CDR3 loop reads CATSPGANVLTF. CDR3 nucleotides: TGTGCCACCAGTCCAGGGGCCAACGTCCTGACTTTC.

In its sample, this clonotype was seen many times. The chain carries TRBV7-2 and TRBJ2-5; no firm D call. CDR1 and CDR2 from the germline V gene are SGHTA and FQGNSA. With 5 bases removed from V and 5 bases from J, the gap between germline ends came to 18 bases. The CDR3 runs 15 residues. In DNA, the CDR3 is TGTGCCAGCAGCCCACACACCAGTACATGGGAGACCCAGTACTTC. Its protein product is CASSPHTSTWETQYF.

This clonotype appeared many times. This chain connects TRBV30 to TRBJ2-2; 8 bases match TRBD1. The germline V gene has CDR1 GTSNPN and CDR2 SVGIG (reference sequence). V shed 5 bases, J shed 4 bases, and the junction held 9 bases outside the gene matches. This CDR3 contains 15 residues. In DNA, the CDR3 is TGTGCCTGGGGCTCCGGACAGGGCGTCACCGGGGAGCTGTTTTTT. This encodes CAWGSGQGVTGELFF.

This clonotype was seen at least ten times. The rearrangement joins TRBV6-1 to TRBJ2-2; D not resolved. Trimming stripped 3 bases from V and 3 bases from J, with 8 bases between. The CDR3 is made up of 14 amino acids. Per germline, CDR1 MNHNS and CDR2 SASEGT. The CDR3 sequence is CASSDHRDTGELFF. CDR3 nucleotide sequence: TGTGCCAGCAGTGATCACCGGGACACCGGGGAGCTGTTTTTT.

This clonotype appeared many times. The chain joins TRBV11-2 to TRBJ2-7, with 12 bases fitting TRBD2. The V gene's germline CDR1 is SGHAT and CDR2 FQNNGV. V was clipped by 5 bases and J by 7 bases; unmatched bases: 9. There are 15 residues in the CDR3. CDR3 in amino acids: CASSHGLAGPGEQYF. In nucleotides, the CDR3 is TGTGCCAGCAGCCACGGACTAGCGGGGCCTGGGGAGCAGTACTTC.

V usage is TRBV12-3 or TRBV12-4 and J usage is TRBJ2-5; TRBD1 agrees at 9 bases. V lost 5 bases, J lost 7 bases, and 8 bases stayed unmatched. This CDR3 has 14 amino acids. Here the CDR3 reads CASSMGTGFGTQYF. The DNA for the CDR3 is TGTGCCAGCAGTATGGGGACAGGGTTCGGGACCCAGTACTTC.